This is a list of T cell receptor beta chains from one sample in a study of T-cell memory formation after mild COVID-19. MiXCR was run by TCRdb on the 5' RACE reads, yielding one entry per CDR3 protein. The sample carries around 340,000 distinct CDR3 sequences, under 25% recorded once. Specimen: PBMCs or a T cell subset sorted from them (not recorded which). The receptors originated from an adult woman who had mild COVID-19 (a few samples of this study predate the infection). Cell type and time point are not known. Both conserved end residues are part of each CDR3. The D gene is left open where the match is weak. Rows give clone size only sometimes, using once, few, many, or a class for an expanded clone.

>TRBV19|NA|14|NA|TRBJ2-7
CASSPGGATYEQYF
TGTGCCAGTAGCCCGGGCGGGGCCACCTACGAGCAGTACTTC
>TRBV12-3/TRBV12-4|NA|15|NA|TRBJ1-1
CASRPLPTANTEAFF
TGTGCCAGCAGACCCCTCCCGACGGCGAACACTGAAGCTTTCTTT
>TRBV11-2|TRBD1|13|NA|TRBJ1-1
CASKQGLYTEAFF
TGTGCCAGCAAACAGGGGTTGTACACTGAAGCTTTCTTT
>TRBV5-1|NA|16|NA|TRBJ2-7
CASSLYVTATSYEQYF
TGCGCCAGCAGCCTCTATGTGACAGCAACCTCCTACGAGCAGTACTTC
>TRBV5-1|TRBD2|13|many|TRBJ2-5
CASRQLAEETQYF
TGCGCCAGCAGGCAACTAGCGGAAGAGACCCAGTACTTC
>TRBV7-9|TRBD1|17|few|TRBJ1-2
CASSPTKGQKIYYGYTF
TGTGCCAGCAGCCCCACGAAGGGACAGAAAATCTACTATGGCTACACCTTC
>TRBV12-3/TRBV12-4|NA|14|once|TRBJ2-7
CASSPSGTAYEQYF
TGTGCCAGCAGTCCCTCCGGGACCGCCTACGAGCAGTACTTC
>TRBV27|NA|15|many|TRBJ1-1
CASSSQSAQNTEAFF
TGTGCCAGCAGTTCCCAGTCAGCCCAGAACACTGAAGCTTTCTTT
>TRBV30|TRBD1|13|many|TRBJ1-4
CACWDRSGEKLFF
TGTGCCTGTTGGGACAGGTCAGGTGAAAAACTGTTTTTT
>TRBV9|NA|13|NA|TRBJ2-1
CASSVALFHEQFF
TGTGCCAGCAGCGTAGCCCTATTCCATGAGCAGTTCTTC
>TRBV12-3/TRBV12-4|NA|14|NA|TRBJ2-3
CASSSETDTDTQYF
TGTGCCAGCAGTTCCGAGACAGACACAGATACGCAGTATTTT